Each of the 9 T cell receptor beta chains below was sequenced from the same sample in a study of blood T cell repertoires in COVID-19. Here immunoSEQ multiplex PCR was the method, and the copy in TCRdb shows in-frame clones only, minus some. The sample lists tens of thousands of clones, around 76% seen once, with about 16% in the top ten. Specimen: peripheral blood. The receptor set was obtained from a man between 65 and 80 years old with active or convalescent COVID-19.

This chain joins TRBV7-3 and TRBJ2-1; D call uncertain. The CDR3 spans 15 residues. V was shortened by 2 bases and J by 4 bases, with 12 bases between the two germline ends. Germline V gene data show CDR1 as SGHTA and CDR2 as FQGTGA. In DNA form, the CDR3 reads TGTGCCAGCAGCTTAGCAAGTTCCCGGTACAATGAGCAGTTCTTC. Its protein product is CASSLASSRYNEQFF.

This clone was seen only once. The CDR3 spells CASSLGPGGRGIGSEQYF. The CDR3, as DNA: TGTGCCAGCAGCTTGGGACCCGGAGGCAGGGGCATAGGTAGCGAGCAGTACTTC. This chain links TRBV5-5 with TRBJ2-7, with D perhaps matching TRBD1 (6 bases). The CDR3 has 18 residues. V lost 0 bases, J lost 6 bases, and 25 bases lay in between. Germline CDR1 reads SGHKS; CDR2 reads YYEKEE (reference sequence).

Only a few counts were recorded for this clone. This rearrangement joins TRBV5-1 to TRBJ1-1; D call uncertain. Trimming cost V 1 base and J 1 base, with 8 bases left between them. CDR1 is SGHRS and CDR2 is YFSETQ in the germline V gene. The CDR3 covers 14 residues. CDR3 region: CASSLYQRNTEAFF. DNA for the CDR3: TGCGCCAGCAGCTTGTATCAGCGGAACACTGAAGCTTTCTTT.

The chain employs TRBV5-1 and TRBJ2-7; 12 positions match TRBD2. Germline V gene lookup returns CDR1 SGHRS and CDR2 YFSETQ. With V trimmed by 5 bases and J by 1 base, 4 bases remained unmatched. This CDR3 comprises 15 residues. CDR3: CASSWTSGDSYEQYF. CDR3 DNA sequence: TGCGCCAGCAGTTGGACTAGCGGGGATTCCTACGAGCAGTACTTC.

This clone was observed a handful of times. The rearrangement links TRBV7-6 to TRBJ1-6; a weak D match, TRBD1 (6 bases). V lost 1 base to trimming and J lost 8 bases, with 9 bases between them. The V gene's germline CDR1 is SGHVS and CDR2 FNYEAQ. The CDR3 has 14 amino acids. The chain's CDR3 is CASSLEAGDSPLHF. CDR3 nucleotides: TGTGCCAGCAGCTTAGAGGCAGGGGATTCACCCCTCCACTTT.

The genes are TRBV5-1 and TRBJ2-2; 9 bases are shared with TRBD1. The CDR3 loop spans 16 amino acids. Unmatched junction bases numbered 2, after V lost 0 bases and J lost 2 bases. The germline gives CDR1 SGHRS, CDR2 YFSETQ. The chain's CDR3 is CASSLGQGGNTGELFF. The DNA for the CDR3 is TGCGCCAGCAGCTTGGGACAGGGGGGAAACACCGGGGAGCTGTTTTTT.

This rearrangement joins TRBV7-9 to TRBJ2-1; 12 bases fit TRBD1. The CDR3 is 16 residues long. Losses at the gene ends were 2 bases for V and 8 bases for J; bases not matched to a gene: 7. CDR1 is SEHNR and CDR2 is FQNEAQ in the germline V gene (reference sequence). The CDR3 region has the DNA TGTGCCAGCAGCTTATGGGGGACAGGGGGCTTCGATGAGCAGTTCTTC. It translates to CASSLWGTGGFDEQFF.

This clone was found a few times. The chain employs TRBV28 and TRBJ1-1; 9 bases line up with TRBD1. Germline CDR1 and CDR2: MDHEN and SYDVKM. This CDR3 contains 15 residues. Losses at the gene ends were 8 bases for V and 5 bases for J; bases not matched to a gene: 12. For the CDR3, the DNA is TGTGCCAGCGAAACCGGGACAGGGTTAGGTACTGAAGCTTTCTTT. This sequence encodes CASETGTGLGTEAFF.

The table lists this clone with a few counts. V is TRBV11-1 and J is TRBJ1-2; TRBD1 might be the D (6 bases). The V gene's germline CDR1 is SGHAT and CDR2 FQDESV (reference sequence). Trimming shortened V by 5 bases and J by 3 bases, and 10 bases separated the two germline ends. This CDR3 is 13 amino acids long. The CDR3 here is CASSQDRHYGYTF. The CDR3 region has the DNA TGTGCCAGCAGCCAAGACAGGCACTATGGCTACACCTTC.